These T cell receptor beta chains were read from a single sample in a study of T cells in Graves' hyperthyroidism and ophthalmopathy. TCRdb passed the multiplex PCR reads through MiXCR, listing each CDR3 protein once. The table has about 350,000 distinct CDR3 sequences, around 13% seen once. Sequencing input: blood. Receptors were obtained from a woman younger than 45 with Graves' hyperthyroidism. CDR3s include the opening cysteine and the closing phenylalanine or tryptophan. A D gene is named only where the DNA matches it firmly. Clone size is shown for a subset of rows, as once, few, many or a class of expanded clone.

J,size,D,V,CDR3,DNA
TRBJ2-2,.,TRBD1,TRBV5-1,CASSLGQGAPTGELFF,TGCGCCAGCAGCTTGGGACAGGGGGCTCCCACCGGGGAGCTGTTTTTT
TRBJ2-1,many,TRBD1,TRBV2,CASRPDPGGYRGEQFF,TGTGCCAGCAGGCCCGACCCAGGGGGTTATCGTGGTGAGCAGTTCTTC
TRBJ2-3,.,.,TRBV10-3,CAISEGHLRHADTQYF,TGTGCCATCAGTGAGGGACACCTTAGGCACGCAGATACGCAGTATTTT
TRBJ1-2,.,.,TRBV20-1,CSARDSGGGGYTF,TGCAGTGCTAGAGATAGTGGGGGAGGTGGCTACACCTTC
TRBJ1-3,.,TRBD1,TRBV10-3,CAIKEPGTGGNTIYF,TGTGCCATCAAGGAACCCGGGACAGGTGGAAACACCATATATTTT
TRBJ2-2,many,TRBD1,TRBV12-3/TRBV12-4,CAIAGTDEANTGELFF,TGTGCCATCGCCGGGACAGATGAGGCGAACACCGGGGAGCTGTTTTTT
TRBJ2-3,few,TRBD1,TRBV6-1,CASSPQGPATDTQYF,TGTGCCAGCAGTCCACAGGGGCCCGCGACAGATACGCAGTATTTT
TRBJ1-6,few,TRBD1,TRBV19,CASGQGSPLHF,TGTGCCAGCGGACAGGGATCACCCCTCCACTTT
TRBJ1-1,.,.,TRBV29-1,CSVHHGGGTEAFF,TGCAGCGTTCATCACGGAGGGGGGACTGAAGCTTTCTTT
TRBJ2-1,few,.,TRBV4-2,CASSQELVSYNEQFF,TGTGCCAGCAGCCAGGAACTAGTATCCTACAATGAGCAGTTCTTC
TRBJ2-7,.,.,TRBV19,CASSIGVGTYEQYF,TGTGCCAGTAGTATTGGTGTCGGGACGTATGAGCAGTACTTC
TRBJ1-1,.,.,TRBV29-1,CSVVAGNTEAFF,TGCAGCGTTGTTGCAGGGAACACTGAAGCTTTCTTT
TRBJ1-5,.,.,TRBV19,CASSSPRDPNQPQHF,TGTGCCAGTAGTAGCCCCCGGGACCCCAATCAGCCCCAGCATTTT
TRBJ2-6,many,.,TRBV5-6,CASSWQSSGANVLTF,TGTGCCAGCAGCTGGCAGAGCTCTGGGGCCAACGTCCTGACTTTC
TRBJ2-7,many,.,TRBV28,CASSLSERAGANYEQYF,TGTGCCAGCAGTTTATCGGAACGCGCAGGGGCCAACTACGAGCAGTACTTC
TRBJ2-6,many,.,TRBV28,CASQILGRQKKVGTGANVLTF,TGTGCCAGCCAAATACTGGGACGACAGAAGAAGGTGGGGACTGGGGCCAACGTCCTGACTTTC
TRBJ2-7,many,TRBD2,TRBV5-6,CASSLGTTAYEQYF,TGTGCCAGCAGCCTGGGGACTACCGCCTACGAGCAGTACTTC
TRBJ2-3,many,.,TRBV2,CASSGPEPSSSDTQYF,TGTGCCAGCAGCGGTCCAGAGCCGAGCTCTTCGGATACGCAGTATTTT
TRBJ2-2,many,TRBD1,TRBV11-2,CASRTGGTGELFF,TGTGCCAGCAGGACAGGGGGCACCGGGGAGCTGTTTTTT
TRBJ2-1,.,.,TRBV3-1,CASSQLANSYNEQFF,TGTGCCAGCAGCCAGCTAGCGAACTCCTACAATGAGCAGTTCTTC
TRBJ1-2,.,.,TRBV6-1,CASSEFRRQDYYGYTF,TGTGCCAGCAGTGAATTTCGGAGGCAGGACTACTATGGCTACACCTTC